This note documents a single T cell receptor beta chain sequence. Its specificity is unknown. PCR employed 60 Vbeta and 13 Jbeta primers. Repertoires were generated with immunoSEQ multiplex PCR, while TCRdb's copy carries only in-frame clones and drops some. The data show 95,000 to 150,000 clones, 50% to 75% seen once. The sample originates from a study of cytomegalovirus exposure and HLA in healthy donors. Study observations and caveats: Reported performance of the classifier showed diagnosis of cytomegalovirus status with high specificity and sensitivity.

The CDR3 runs to 15 residues. The V end was cut by 4 bases, the J end by 0 bases, with 7 bases between. Germline V gene data show CDR1 as SGHNT and CDR2 as YENEEA. This chain joins TRBV11-3 and TRBJ2-6; TRBD2 might be the D (6 bases). Sequencing was performed on PBMCs. The source is a middle-aged woman in good health and CMV-seropositive. DNA for the CDR3: TGTGCCAGCAGCTGGGGAGGCTCTGGGGCCAACGTCCTGACTTTC. Its protein product is CASSWGGSGANVLTF.